This T cell receptor (beta chain) was profiled in a study of cytomegalovirus exposure and HLA in healthy donors (TCRdb year 2017). For the wider study: An earlier analysis of 587 of the donors reported 250 to 350 Gb of sequence data and 100 million to 120 million unique TCR beta sequences obtained from approximately 180 million T cells. An early release that covered fewer than 800 HLA-typed donors contained around 330 gigabases of sequencing data and tens of millions of unique TCR sequences. Of the roughly 410 genotyped donors, 81% were placed in the genetic ancestry cluster associated with self-reported Caucasian donors. The study was designed to test whether signatures of past pathogen exposure could be identified by cataloging public T cell receptors. The T cell repertoires of several hundred subjects were profiled by immunosequencing and related to cytomegalovirus serostatus. Besides the first cohort of 550 to 750 subjects, a separate validation cohort made up of 95 to 150 different subjects was used. To predict cytomegalovirus infection status, the study brought together high-throughput TCR immunosequencing, statistical association of individual TCRs with disease status, and machine learning. A later analysis re-analyzed previously published TCR beta repertoires from approximately 700 donors and added high-resolution HLA genotyping to study TCR occurrence patterns. In the later analysis, no new phenotypic data were used to find candidate immune exposures; instead, reliance was placed on TCR beta sequences and their occurrence across donors. To decide whether each TCR beta V gene segment behaved as functional or pseudogenic, an earlier analysis of some 570 of the donors relied on high-throughput TCR beta sequencing. Donor age, sex, ethnicity and CMV serostatus were compiled alongside the repertoire data. A later genetic analysis used genome-wide SNP genotypes for about 65% of the roughly 700 donors, treating that subset as a discovery cohort. Every discovery cohort repertoire had been produced on one sequencing platform. Both class I and class II loci were covered by HLA typing, at four-digit resolution. Typing coverage differed by locus: A, B, C, DRB1 and DQB1 were typed in about 620-630 donors, DQA1 in 522, DPA1 in approximately 600, and DPB1 in just under 480. A handful of DR-DQ haplotypes were treated as single units for association and clustering because of strong linkage in the cohort. Among about 360 genotyped donors of the cohort, an average of approximately 240,000 unique TCR beta nucleotide sequences were sequenced per donor, roughly 20% of them non-productive. Findings and caveats that apply to the study as a whole: In this cohort, only TCR beta chains were sequenced, and detectable features were limited by the absence of alpha or paired-chain data. It was suggested by the authors that the approach could potentially be generalized to other disease states and immunological phenotypes. A later genetic analysis reported fewer N-insertions in productive TCRs among donors in an Asian-associated ancestry cluster than the roughly 670-donor mean. Approximately 18 rarely observed V segments, including chromosome 9 orphons, were excluded from the earlier analysis of a few hundred of the donors because counts were too low. Broadly in line with IMGT annotations, most TCR beta V segments showed up in productive rearrangements about 90% or about 30% of the time in an earlier analysis of some 590 of the donors. A later genetic analysis associated a missense DCLRE1C variant with V-gene and J-gene trimming of TCR beta chains, and an independent cohort replicated the association. Linkage disequilibrium might explain the correlated functional status among segregating V segments, but an unknown experimental factor could not be ruled out. For the cohort, immune exposure information was limited to CMV serostatus. Because the 87-base-pair reads could not distinguish some IMGT-functional V segments, including TRBV6-2 and TRBV6-3, those segments were excluded. When HLA alleles, especially DR and DQ, strongly co-occurred, attributing TCR associations to individual alleles was difficult. Specific HLA alleles were associated with 16,951 TCR beta sequences at a false discovery rate of 0.05 in a later analysis. In vitro tests confirmed that a few of the cytomegalovirus-associated TCR beta chains recognize cytomegalovirus antigens. Presence/absence analyses assumed roughly uniform sequencing depth across donors, an assumption that may not hold. Compared with equally common non-associated chains, HLA-associated TCR beta chains in a later analysis were more clonally expanded and had lower generation probabilities. A total of 150 to 200 TCR beta chains were listed by the study as associated with cytomegalovirus. In a later analysis, TCR association rates were found to vary across HLA loci, with the most associated TCRs seen for DRB1 alleles and the fewest for HLA-C alleles. Several of the top co-occurrence clusters appeared to be linked to parvovirus B19, influenza, CMV and Epstein-Barr virus, according to a later analysis. Most TCR sequences were seen in very few donors, while some public TCRs were found in many individuals. Because some donors lacked HLA typing at each locus, the association tests relied only on the typed subset. A cluster of highly shared sequence variants was judged likely to represent a technical artifact of the sequencing pipeline. In a later analysis, most CMV-associated TCR beta chains were found to appear HLA-restricted, with HLA associations seemingly driven largely by CMV exposure. The classifier was reported to diagnose cytomegalovirus status with high specificity and sensitivity in both the original cohort and the validation cohort. A further reported finding was that TCR beta sequences accurately predicted the HLA-A and HLA-B alleles for most subjects in the first cohort.

V is trimmed back by 5 bases and J by 3 bases, and the junction contains 7 bases that no gene match accounts for. Including cysteine and phenylalanine, the CDR3 has 15 amino acids. Only the CDR3 DNA is retained, 45 bases long and in frame from the first base. CDR1 and CDR2, looked up from the germline V gene (reference sequence), are SEHNR and FQNEAQ. Library method: the immunoSEQ multiplex PCR assay. For the multiplex PCR, a mixture combining 60 forward primers for TCR Vbeta segments and 13 reverse primers for TCR Jbeta segments was used. The CDR3 region of rearranged TCR beta genes was amplified from genomic DNA by a multiplex PCR assay. Amplified TCR beta libraries were sequenced as 87-base-pair reads on the Illumina HiSeq System. Processing in the source paper ran as follows. In a later analysis, tens of millions of unique TCR beta chains were counted across the 500 to 700 repertoires, and roughly 9.9 million of these chains were shared by at least two donors. Raw reads were error-corrected and collapsed into unique sequences with a nearest-neighbor algorithm that merged closely related sequences to remove PCR and sequencing errors. Alignment of CDR3 sequences to IMGT reference sequences was used to assign V, D and J gene segments. For a sequence to be retained, at least a six-nucleotide match to both a V gene segment and a J gene segment was required. A rearrangement counted as productive if the CDR3 had no stop codons and remained in frame with V and J, and every other rearrangement counted as non-productive. Following IMGT convention, CDR3 was defined as the stretch from the second conserved V-encoded cysteine to the conserved J-encoded phenylalanine. The earlier analysis of fewer than 700 of the donors excluded sequences that lacked an unambiguous match to a single V gene segment. In an earlier analysis of more than 500 of the donors, a V segment was called functional when productive rearrangements were above 56.7%, and segregating when the standard deviation between donors exceeded 5%. A statistical classification framework was developed to diagnose cytomegalovirus status using the catalog of TCR beta chain sequences. In a later analysis, V and J genes were assigned by comparing TCR nucleotide sequences against IMGT/GENE-DB human TR gene sequences. The TCRdist pipeline was used in a later analysis to assign CDR3 sequences and most-parsimonious VDJ recombination scenarios. In a later analysis, every TCR beta chain was defined by the combination of its CDR3 amino acid sequence and its V-gene family, and reads without a unique V-gene family were dropped. To address suspected cross-contamination and a sequencing artifact, a later analysis removed around 590 highly shared, low-generation-probability nucleotide sequences. In a later analysis, a clonal expansion index was calculated for each public chain from normalized within-repertoire ranks of inferred template counts. In a later analysis, generation probabilities were computed using a VDJ recombination model fitted to out-of-frame rearrangements, and the results were checked against IGoR. In a later analysis, TCR-TCR, TCR-HLA and TCR-CMV co-occurrence was scored with hypergeometric tests, and a repertoire-size bias correction was applied to TCR pairs. A later analysis estimated false discovery rates by permuting HLA or CMV assignments 20 times. In a later analysis, co-occurring TCRs were grouped using DBSCAN, and TCRdist sequence similarity was added for clustering within HLA-allele-positive subsets. Repertoires with fewer than 30,000 or more than 120,000 public chains, plus five repertoires with anomalous nucleotide sharing, were excluded from co-occurrence clustering. Here the immuneACCESS table is served through TCRdb, limited to in-frame sequences with V and J called. Missing clones are a known gap in these copies; in checked studies unresolved V genes cover under half, and the rest lacks a known reason. That table furnishes V, J and clone size, whereas the DNA furnished D and trimming. The sample table lists 60,000 to 75,000 clones, 60% to 80% of them with a count of one. The ten top clones hold about 12% of the sample.

A word on this clone: Its antigen has not been determined. Base qualities are not recorded, but no much larger clone differs from it by a single base.

In total, just over 650 healthy bone marrow donors made up the cohort. At the time of sampling, all cohort members were nominally healthy, though unrecorded immune exposures were likely present. The donor was CMV seropositive and belonged to the group of over 250 seropositive cohort members. A peripheral blood sample was provided by each donor, and peripheral blood mononuclear cells were used for TCR beta sequencing. The Qiagen DNeasy Blood Extraction Kit was used to extract genomic DNA from the blood cell samples. The source is a woman aged 40 to 55 in good health and CMV-seropositive. The V gene is TRBV7-9 and the J gene is TRBJ2-7; 10 junctional bases match TRBD1. Specimen: PBMCs. The CDR3 protein is CASSLGQGTHYEQYF. The nucleotide sequence reads TGTGCCAGCAGCCTGGGACAGGGGACCCACTACGAGCAGTACTTC.